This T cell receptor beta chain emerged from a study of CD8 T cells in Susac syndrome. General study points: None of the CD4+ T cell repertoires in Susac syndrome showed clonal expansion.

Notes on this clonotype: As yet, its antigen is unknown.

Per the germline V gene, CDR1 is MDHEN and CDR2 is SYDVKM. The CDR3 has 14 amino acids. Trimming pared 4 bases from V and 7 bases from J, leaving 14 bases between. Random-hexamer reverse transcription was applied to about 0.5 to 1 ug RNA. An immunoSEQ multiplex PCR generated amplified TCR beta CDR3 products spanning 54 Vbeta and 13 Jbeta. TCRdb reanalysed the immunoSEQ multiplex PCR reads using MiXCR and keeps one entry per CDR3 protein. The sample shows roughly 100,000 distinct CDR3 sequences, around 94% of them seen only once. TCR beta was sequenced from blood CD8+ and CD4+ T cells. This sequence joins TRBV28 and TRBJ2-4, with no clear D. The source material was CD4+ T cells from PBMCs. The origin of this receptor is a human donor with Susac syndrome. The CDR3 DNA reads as TGTGCCAGCAGTTCGCCCGCCCTAGGGAACATTCAGTACTTC. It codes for CASSSPALGNIQYF.